Below are 10 T cell receptor beta chains sequenced from a single sample in a study of T cell responses to AZD1222 COVID-19 vaccine. Profiled with immunoSEQ multiplex PCR; TCRdb holds only in-frame clones, not every one. This sample has roughly 90,000 clones, with 80% to 90% found just once. The material sequenced was peripheral blood, taken 28 days after the second AZD1222 dose. The receptors were sampled from an adult who received the AZD1222 COVID-19 vaccine.

The sample holds one count of this clone. V is TRBV18 and J is TRBJ1-4; D gene ambiguous. The CDR3 consists of 12 residues. The germline CDR1 and CDR2 sequences are KGHSH and LQKENI. The ends were cut back, 2 bases at V and 4 bases at J, with 2 bases in the middle. CDR3 DNA sequence: TGTGCCAGCTCACCAGATAATGAAAAACTGTTTTTT. Protein: CASSPDNEKLFF.

This chain uses TRBV6-4 with TRBJ2-6; tentatively, D is TRBD1 (5 bases). Germline V gives CDR1 MRHNA, CDR2 SNTAGT. The V end was cut by 3 bases, the J end by 0 bases, with 9 bases between. The CDR3 is made up of 16 amino acids. The CDR3 protein is CASSEAGNSGANVLTF. CDR3 nucleotides: TGTGCCAGCAGTGAAGCAGGGAACTCTGGGGCCAACGTCCTGACTTTC.

The chain employs TRBV12-3 or TRBV12-4 and TRBJ1-2; D gene ambiguous. V was clipped by 2 bases and J by 3 bases, with 4 bases between them. This CDR3 spans 12 amino acids. This chain's CDR3 is CASSLQHYGYTF. CDR3 nucleotides: TGTGCCAGCAGTTTACAGCACTATGGCTACACCTTC.

The chain has TRBV10-1 and TRBJ2-1; 11 bases are shared with TRBD2. This CDR3 comprises 19 residues. Germline V CDR1 and CDR2: WNHNN, SYGVQD (reference sequence). V shed 2 bases, J shed 2 bases, and the junction held 11 bases outside the gene matches. The DNA of the CDR3 is TGCGCCAGCAGTGAGAGGTTGGGATCGGGACTAGCGGCCTACAATGAGCAGTTCTTC. Its translation is CASSERLGSGLAAYNEQFF.

This clone came up a few times. V is TRBV6-5 and J is TRBJ2-3; possible D gene TRBD2, 5 bases. Germline loops: CDR1 MNHEY, CDR2 SVGAGI. This CDR3 region has 15 residues. With 5 bases removed from V and 0 bases from J, the gap between germline ends came to 12 bases. CDR3 protein: CASSKISGSTDTQYF. CDR3 coding DNA: TGTGCCAGCAGTAAGATAAGCGGAAGCACAGATACGCAGTATTTT.

The rearrangement links TRBV25-1 to TRBJ1-2, with unresolved D. This CDR3 region has 14 residues. The V end was cut by 0 bases, the J end by 7 bases, with 12 bases between. Germline assignment: CDR1 MGHDK and CDR2 SYGVNS. The CDR3 here is CASSEYTGSSGYTF. The CDR3 region has the DNA TGTGCCAGCAGTGAATATACTGGTAGTTCTGGCTACACCTTC.

The chain combines TRBV7-2 with TRBJ2-7, with 9 bases that match TRBD1. The V gene's germline CDR1 is SGHTA and CDR2 FQGNSA. The CDR3 consists of 15 residues. Trimming at V came to 4 bases and at J to 3 bases, leaving 7 bases not matched to a gene. CDR3 sequence reads: CASSSPGQGIYEQYF. The CDR3 DNA is TGTGCCAGCAGCTCTCCGGGACAGGGAATCTACGAGCAGTACTTC.

The V call is TRBV10-1, the J call TRBJ2-5; 11 positions match TRBD2. Germline CDR1 and CDR2: WNHNN and SYGVQD (reference sequence). V was clipped by 5 bases and J by 2 bases; unmatched bases: 4. The length of the CDR3 is 15 residues. The CDR3 DNA reads as TGCGCCAGCAGTCCGGGACTAGCGGAACAAGAGACCCAGTACTTC. Its translation is CASSPGLAEQETQYF.

This clone was observed a few times. The chain employs TRBV19 and TRBJ2-7; the match to TRBD2 covers 10 bases. V was clipped by 3 bases and J by 0 bases; unmatched bases: 8. Germline V gene sequence: CDR1 LNHDA, CDR2 SQIVND (reference sequence). This CDR3 is built from 17 residues. DNA for the CDR3: TGTGCCAGTAGTATGGGAACTAGCGGGGCTCCCTCCTACGAGCAGTACTTC. Translation: CASSMGTSGAPSYEQYF.

V and J are TRBV27 and TRBJ1-4; 7 bases fit TRBD1. The CDR3 totals 17 residues. Germline trimming cut 3 bases from V and 1 base from J; bases unmatched to any gene: 8. Germline loops: CDR1 MNHEY, CDR2 SMNVEV (reference sequence). Written as DNA, the CDR3 is TGTGCCAGCAGTTTCACGACAGGGTTAAAAACTAATGAAAAACTGTTTTTT. Residues: CASSFTTGLKTNEKLFF.